These 28 T cell receptor beta chains were all obtained from the same sample, sequenced in a study of cytotoxic CD8 clonotypes in ibrutinib-treated CLL. Using immunoSEQ multiplex PCR, the repertoire was profiled, and TCRdb retains in-frame clones only, with some absent. In the table there are about 160,000 clones, around 84% of which are singletons. The input for sequencing was PBMCs, taken after 12 months of ibrutinib treatment. The receptors originated from a human donor with chronic lymphocytic leukemia.

In this sample, this clone turned up once. The chain joins TRBV5-8 to TRBJ2-4, with D perhaps TRBD1 or TRBD2 (6 bases each). The germline CDR1 and CDR2 sequences are SGHTS and YDEGEE. The CDR3 consists of 13 residues. V gave up 0 bases and J gave up 8 bases, with 9 bases separating them. The CDR3 sequence is CASSLGRGDIQYF. For the CDR3, the DNA is TGTGCCAGCAGCTTGGGAAGGGGGGACATTCAGTACTTC.

The rearrangement joins TRBV6-5 to TRBJ2-7, with a possible D match to TRBD2 (6 bases). CDR1 and CDR2 (germline): MNHEY, SVGAGI. V gave up 0 bases and J gave up 6 bases, with 6 bases separating them. This CDR3 has 12 amino acids. The CDR3 DNA reads as TGTGCCAGCAGTTACTCCGGGGGCGAGCAGTACTTC. Its translation is CASSYSGGEQYF.

V usage is TRBV6-5 and J usage is TRBJ2-2, with D unresolved. This CDR3 is 11 amino acids long. Germline V gene sequence: CDR1 MNHEY, CDR2 SVGAGI. The V end lost 10 bases, the J end lost 6 bases, and 9 bases lay between the germline ends. The DNA of the CDR3 is TGTGCCACAGGCCGGTCCGGGGAGCTGTTTTTT. It yields the protein CATGRSGELFF.

This clone was seen just once. The chain joins TRBV9 to TRBJ1-4, with 7 bases aligning to TRBD1. Germline V gene sequence: CDR1 SGDLS, CDR2 YYNGEE. Unmatched junction bases numbered 8, after V lost 4 bases and J lost 5 bases. This CDR3 contains 15 residues. The CDR3 nucleotides are TGTGCCAGCAGCAAGGGACAGCAGATAAATGAAAAACTGTTTTTT. The encoded protein is CASSKGQQINEKLFF.

This clone has at least ten counts. This sequence joins TRBV7-2 and TRBJ2-5, with 11 bases that match TRBD2. V was pared by 2 bases and J by 1 base, with 6 bases of the junction left unmatched. The CDR3 length is 17 residues. Germline CDR1 and CDR2: SGHTA and FQGNSA. CDR3 in DNA: TGTGCCAGCAGCTTAACGCAAGGGACTAGCGGCCAAGAGACCCAGTACTTC. The encoded protein is CASSLTQGTSGQETQYF.

CDR3 sequence (DNA): TGTGCCAGCAGCCTCGACAGAGGAAACACCATATATTTT. Residues: CASSLDRGNTIYF. This chain connects TRBV7-2 to TRBJ1-3; perhaps TRBD1 as D (5 bases). Trimming stripped 5 bases from V and 4 bases from J, with 9 bases between. Germline values: CDR1 SGHTA, CDR2 FQGNSA. The CDR3 consists of 13 residues.

The V and J genes are TRBV7-2 and TRBJ2-1, with D uncertain. The germline CDR1 and CDR2 sequences are SGHTA and FQGNSA. The CDR3 is made up of 15 amino acids. The V end was cut by 4 bases, the J end by 4 bases, with 14 bases between. CDR3 amino acids: CASSSNRQRYNEQFF. CDR3 nucleotides: TGTGCCAGCAGCTCGAACCGACAAAGGTACAATGAGCAGTTCTTC.

The chain carries TRBV28 and TRBJ2-7; 8 bases agree with TRBD1. Germline loops: CDR1 MDHEN, CDR2 SYDVKM. CDR3 size: 14 residues. The junction had 8 bases not matched to a gene; V was cut back by 7 bases and J by 3 bases. The CDR3 DNA is TGTGCCAGCAAGCTGGGACAGGACCGCTACGAGCAGTACTTC. It is translated as CASKLGQDRYEQYF.

The rearrangement links TRBV2 to TRBJ1-5; 8 bases fit TRBD1. Trimming removed 6 bases from V and 2 bases from J; junction bases left unmatched: 9. The CDR3 has 16 residues. CDR1 is SNHLY and CDR2 is FYNNEI in the germline V gene. CDR3 DNA: TGTGCCAGCAGCAACATACAGGGGGTTGGCAATCAGCCCCAGCATTTT. It specifies CASSNIQGVGNQPQHF.

This clone was seen once. CDR3 in DNA: TGTGCCAGCAGTTCGCGGAGCTCCTACGAGCAGTACTTC. This codes for CASSSRSSYEQYF. The gene calls are TRBV27 and TRBJ2-7; D is undetermined. V was trimmed by 4 bases and J by 0 bases, leaving 7 bases between them. Germline V gene lookup returns CDR1 MNHEY and CDR2 SMNVEV (reference sequence). This CDR3 has 13 residues.

V is TRBV28 and J is TRBJ1-6; the match to TRBD1 covers 9 bases. The CDR3 spans 13 residues. Trimming at V came to 8 bases and at J to 14 bases, leaving 10 bases not matched to a gene. Germline V gene sequence: CDR1 MDHEN, CDR2 SYDVKM. This CDR3 is CASHRQGGRSLHF. The CDR3 DNA follows: TGTGCCAGCCATAGACAGGGGGGGCGGTCCCTCCACTTT.

The V call is TRBV5-1, the J call TRBJ1-1; 7 bases are shared with TRBD1. The CDR3 is 14 amino acids. The germline CDR1 and CDR2 sequences are SGHRS and YFSETQ. Germline trimming cut 4 bases from V and 5 bases from J; bases unmatched to any gene: 8. CDR3 DNA: TGCGCCAGCAGCGTAGGGGGCGTAAATACTGAAGCTTTCTTT. It translates to CASSVGGVNTEAFF.

V is TRBV5-1 and J is TRBJ1-1; 12 nucleotides match TRBD1. V dropped 4 bases and J dropped 4; count of bases not matched to a gene: 11. The CDR3 runs 17 residues. Germline loops: CDR1 SGHRS, CDR2 YFSETQ. The CDR3 is CASSLSGTGGQGTEAFF. DNA of the CDR3: TGCGCCAGCAGCCTTTCCGGGACAGGGGGCCAGGGCACTGAAGCTTTCTTT.

The V gene is TRBV5-1, the J gene TRBJ1-1, with TRBD1 matching 9 bases. Germline CDR1 is SGHRS and CDR2 is YFSETQ. V was pared by 4 bases and J by 7 bases, with 14 bases of the junction left unmatched. The CDR3 spans 16 residues. This chain's CDR3 is CASSQKGQGRLSEAFF. The CDR3 bases are TGCGCCAGCAGCCAGAAGGGACAGGGACGATTGAGTGAAGCTTTCTTT.

This clone has only a few counts. V usage is TRBV11-2 and J usage is TRBJ2-6; 8 nucleotides align to TRBD1. Germline assignment: CDR1 SGHAT and CDR2 FQNNGV. J lost 1 base, V lost 5 bases, and 1 base had no gene match. CDR3 size: 15 residues. The chain's CDR3 is CASSDRGSGANVLTF. CDR3 DNA sequence: TGTGCCAGCAGCGACAGGGGTTCTGGGGCCAACGTCCTGACTTTC.

The V and J genes are TRBV6-6 and TRBJ2-1, with D possibly TRBD2 on 5 matching bases. The V gene lost 4 bases and the J gene lost 14 bases, with 12 bases spanning the gap. Germline assignment: CDR1 MNHNY and CDR2 SVGAGI (reference sequence). The CDR3 covers 11 residues. The CDR3 DNA is TGTGCCAGCAGTTTTCAGACTATCGAGTTCTTC. Amino acid sequence: CASSFQTIEFF.

This clone was seen more than once but under ten times. The rearrangement links TRBV6-6 to TRBJ2-3, with 9 bases identical to TRBD2. J gave up 3 bases and V 6 bases, and 7 bases lay outside the gene matches. The CDR3 consists of 15 residues. CDR1 and CDR2 from the germline V gene are MNHNY and SVGAGI (reference sequence). CDR3: CASRYSGGPTDTQYF. CDR3 nucleotide sequence: TGTGCCAGCAGATATAGCGGGGGTCCTACAGATACGCAGTATTTT.

The rearrangement links TRBV7-9 to TRBJ2-7; 12 nucleotides agree with TRBD2. CDR1 is SEHNR and CDR2 is FQNEAQ in the germline V gene (reference sequence). J gave up 7 bases and V 3 bases, and 4 bases lay outside the gene matches. The CDR3 is 14 amino acids. CDR3 amino acids: CASSLTSGSREQYF. The CDR3 DNA reads as TGTGCCAGCAGCTTGACTAGCGGGAGTCGGGAGCAGTACTTC.

The chain combines TRBV6-6 with TRBJ2-7; 7 positions agree with TRBD1. The V segment lost 5 bases and the J segment 4 bases; nucleotides outside the gene matches: 11. CDR1 and CDR2 from the germline V gene are MNHNY and SVGAGI (reference sequence). This CDR3 comprises 15 residues. CDR3 in amino acids: CASSEPGQPSYEQYF. The CDR3 DNA sequence: TGTGCCAGCAGTGAGCCGGGACAGCCGTCGTACGAGCAGTACTTC.

J is TRBJ2-7 and V is TRBV19; a possible D gene is TRBD1 (5 bases). This CDR3 region has 14 residues. Germline lookup yields CDR1 LNHDA and CDR2 SQIVND (reference sequence). V was trimmed by 1 base and J by 2 bases, leaving 9 bases between them. CDR3 sequence (DNA): TGTGCCAGTAGTATAGTAAAAGGGGCCTACGAGCAGTACTTC. Its translation is CASSIVKGAYEQYF.

The CDR3 region has the DNA TGTGCCAGCTCACCAATGGCGCCGGGAGGGGTCCAAGAGACCCAGTACTTC. This gives the protein CASSPMAPGGVQETQYF. The chain is built from TRBV18 and TRBJ2-5; 8 bases align to TRBD2. The J segment lost 1 base and the V segment lost 2 bases, leaving 9 bases of the junction unmatched. This CDR3 is built from 17 residues. Germline loops: CDR1 KGHSH, CDR2 LQKENI.

V and J are TRBV19 and TRBJ2-7, with no clear D. This CDR3 spans 14 amino acids. Per the germline V gene, CDR1 is LNHDA and CDR2 is SQIVND (reference sequence). The germline V and J ends were trimmed by 3 bases and 2 bases, with 11 bases remaining between them. The CDR3 spells CASSIRVGTYEQYF. CDR3 nucleotides: TGTGCCAGTAGTATCCGAGTAGGGACCTACGAGCAGTACTTC.

This sequence joins TRBV7-2 and TRBJ1-1, with D perhaps TRBD1 (6 bases). The germline CDR1 and CDR2 sequences are SGHTA and FQGNSA. Trimming took 5 bases from V and 1 from J, leaving 14 bases between them. This CDR3 has 15 residues. The CDR3 region has the DNA TGTGCCAGCAGCCCCCAGGGGTATTGGAACACTGAAGCTTTCTTT. Its protein product is CASSPQGYWNTEAFF.

This chain connects TRBV9 to TRBJ1-2, with TRBD1 matching over 9 bases. After removal of 0 bases from V and 6 bases from J, the junction contained 3 bases not matched to a gene. Germline V CDR1 and CDR2: SGDLS, YYNGEE. The CDR3 extends over 14 amino acids. DNA for the CDR3: TGTGCCAGCAGCGTAGGGACAGGGGCGGATGGCTACACCTTC. It yields the protein CASSVGTGADGYTF.

The V and J genes are TRBV6-5 and TRBJ2-7, with TRBD1 identical over 10 bases. The CDR3 is made up of 14 amino acids. Germline loops: CDR1 MNHEY, CDR2 SVGAGI. V trimming: 5 bases; J trimming: 8 bases; junction bases outside the gene matches: 9. The CDR3 reads CASSGPGQGLKQYF. CDR3 bases: TGTGCCAGCAGTGGGCCGGGACAGGGGTTAAAGCAGTACTTC.

V and J are TRBV4-1 and TRBJ1-2; the D gene is possibly TRBD1 (5 bases). Germline values: CDR1 MGHRA, CDR2 YSYEKL. This CDR3 region has 16 residues. V lost 0 bases and J lost 2, with 13 bases in between. CDR3 sequence: CASSQDVTQGNYGYTF. The CDR3, as DNA: TGCGCCAGCAGCCAAGACGTAACCCAGGGCAACTATGGCTACACCTTC.

With respect to this clone: Other DNA variants within this sample encode the same CDR3. J is TRBJ2-3 and V is TRBV28; D not resolved. CDR1 and CDR2 (germline): MDHEN, SYDVKM. The V end lost 4 bases, the J end lost 3 bases, and 5 bases lay between the germline ends. The CDR3 consists of 12 residues. The CDR3 DNA is TGTGCCAGCAGTTCAAGGACAGATACGCAGTATTTT. This sequence encodes CASSSRTDTQYF.

This chain joins TRBV14 and TRBJ2-1, with 9 bases identical to TRBD1. With 4 bases clipped from V and 12 bases from J, the junction kept 4 bases outside the gene matches. Germline V lookup: CDR1 SGHDN, CDR2 FVKESK. This CDR3 is built from 12 residues. The CDR3 is CASSRDRVTQFF. Written as DNA, the CDR3 is TGTGCCAGCAGCCGGGACAGGGTAACGCAGTTCTTC.